Sequencing of this T cell receptor (beta chain) was carried out in a study of T cell responses to AZD1222 COVID-19 vaccine. Whole-study context: Combined were second doses at about 4 or about 12 weeks.

Of note for this clone: Its cognate antigen is unknown.

Germline V gives CDR1 SGHTA, CDR2 FQGNSA. This CDR3 is built from 14 residues. V trimming: 2 bases; J trimming: 6 bases; junction bases outside the gene matches: 2. Study-wide points: The span of vaccine-associated CD4 TCRs extended across spike, with dominance at 160-218 and 743-854. When two AZD1222 doses had been given, Spike-specific TCR breadth and depth rose.

Assay: immunoSEQ multiplex PCR; the TCRdb copy retains only in-frame clones and omits some. The table shows 85,000 to 120,000 clones, with approximately 81% occurring only once. The sample was peripheral blood, taken on day 0 of AZD1222 vaccination. The chain has TRBV7-2 and TRBJ2-2; 8 positions match TRBD2. This receptor was obtained from an adult in good health. The CDR3 reads CASSLWREAGELFF. The CDR3 DNA follows: TGTGCCAGCAGCTTATGGCGGGAGGCCGGGGAGCTGTTTTTT.